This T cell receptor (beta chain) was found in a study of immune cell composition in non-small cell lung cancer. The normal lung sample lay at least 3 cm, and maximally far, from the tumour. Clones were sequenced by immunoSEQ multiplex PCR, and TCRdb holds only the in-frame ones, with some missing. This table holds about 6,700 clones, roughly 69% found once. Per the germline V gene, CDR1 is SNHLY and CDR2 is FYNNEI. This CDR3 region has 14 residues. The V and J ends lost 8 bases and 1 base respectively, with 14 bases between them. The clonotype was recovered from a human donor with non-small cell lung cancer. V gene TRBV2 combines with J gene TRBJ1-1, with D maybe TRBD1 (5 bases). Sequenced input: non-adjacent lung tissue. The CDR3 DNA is TGTGCCAGCGGAGAGCAGGGTCCGAACACTGAAGCTTTCTTT. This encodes CASGEQGPNTEAFF.